These 24 T cell receptor beta chains came from one sample sequenced in a study of cytomegalovirus exposure and HLA in healthy donors. PCR primers comprised 60 Vbeta and 13 Jbeta primers. Clones were read by immunoSEQ multiplex PCR, and TCRdb kept only the in-frame ones, dropping some. The sample yields under 200,000 clones, roughly 80% seen once. The sample was PBMCs. These receptors were obtained from a male donor in good health and CMV-seropositive.

This clone occurred a few times. CDR3 amino acids: CSAAQDTGSYEQYF. CDR3 bases: TGCAGCGCTGCCCAGGATACAGGCTCCTACGAGCAGTACTTC. This chain links TRBV29-1 with TRBJ2-7, with D possibly matching TRBD1 (5 bases). This CDR3 is 14 amino acids long. The ends were cut back, 7 bases at V and 0 bases at J, with 16 bases in the middle. Germline CDR1 is SQVTM and CDR2 is ANQGSEA.

This chain links TRBV28 with TRBJ2-7, with TRBD2 matching 11 bases. The CDR3 loop spans 14 amino acids. Unmatched junction bases numbered 2, after V lost 3 bases and J lost 4 bases. Germline lookup yields CDR1 MDHEN and CDR2 SYDVKM. CDR3 DNA sequence: TGTGCCAGCAGTTTGGCTAGCGGGAGGTACGAGCAGTACTTC. Amino acids: CASSLASGRYEQYF.

The sample holds a few counts of this clone. V is TRBV6-5 and J is TRBJ2-3; 10 bases match TRBD1. Germline V gene lookup returns CDR1 MNHEY and CDR2 SVGAGI. V shed 5 bases, J shed 11 bases, and the junction held 1 base outside the gene matches. The CDR3 loop spans 11 amino acids. The CDR3 nucleotides read TGTGCCAGCAGTGGGGACAGGGGGCAGTATTTT. It specifies CASSGDRGQYF.

The gene calls are TRBV5-1 and TRBJ2-7, with D possibly being TRBD1 (5 bases). Trimming left V 3 bases short and J 4 bases short, with 11 bases between. This CDR3 region has 13 residues. Germline V gene data show CDR1 as SGHRS and CDR2 as YFSETQ. CDR3 protein: CASSWGEGYEQYF. The CDR3 nucleotides read TGCGCCAGCAGCTGGGGCGAAGGATACGAGCAGTACTTC.

The chain recombines TRBV10-2 with TRBJ2-5; 14 bases fit TRBD2. The CDR3 is 19 amino acids. V was clipped by 0 bases and J by 4 bases; unmatched bases: 10. Germline CDR1 reads WSHSY; CDR2 reads SAAADI. CDR3 nucleotide sequence: TGCGCCAGCAGTGAGTCTATGGGACTAGCGGGGGCCCCCTCAGAGACCCAGTACTTC. Protein product: CASSESMGLAGAPSETQYF.

The CDR3: CASSGAGGTQPQHF. CDR3 DNA sequence: TGTGCCAGTAGTGGCGCGGGGGGCACGCAGCCCCAGCATTTT. The J gene is TRBJ1-5, the V gene TRBV19; D might be TRBD1 (6 bases). With 5 bases removed from V and 7 bases from J, the gap between germline ends came to 15 bases. The CDR3 length is 14 residues. In germline, CDR1 is LNHDA, CDR2 SQIVND (reference sequence). The whole variable domain, filled in from reference TRBV19 and TRBJ1-5, reads DGGITQSPKYLFRKEGQNVTLSCEQNLNHDAMYWYRQDPGQGLRLIYYSQIVNDFQKGDIAEGYSVSREKKESFPLTVTSAQKNPTAFYLCASSGAGGTQPQHFGDGTRLSIL.

V and J are TRBV30 and TRBJ1-4, with a tentative D call TRBD1 (5 bases). CDR1 and CDR2 (germline): GTSNPN, SVGIG (reference sequence). The CDR3 is 13 residues long. V was shortened by 4 bases and J by 3 bases, with 9 bases between the two germline ends. In DNA, the CDR3 is TGTGCCTGGAAGCGGGACCCTAATGAAAAACTGTTTTTT. It specifies CAWKRDPNEKLFF.

A remark on this clone: Sequence at one end of the junction differs from germline and may be a read error. The chain employs TRBV7-2 and TRBJ2-7; 10 bases match TRBD2. The V gene's germline CDR1 is SGHTA and CDR2 FQGNSA. The CDR3 is 15 residues long. The CDR3 region is CASSETSGLSSEQYF. CDR3 in DNA: TGTGCCAGCAGCGAGACTAGCGGGCTCTCCTCCGAGCAGTACTTC.

The chain is built from TRBV30 and TRBJ1-3, with 7 bases matching TRBD1. CDR3 length: 14 amino acids. CDR1 GTSNPN and CDR2 SVGIG come from the germline V gene (reference sequence). The V and J ends lost 8 bases and 4 bases, in that order; junction bases with no gene match: 11. CDR3 coding DNA: TGTGCCGGTGGCGCAGGGGGTAGGGGAAACACCATATATTTT. Protein sequence: CAGGAGGRGNTIYF.

J is TRBJ2-3 and V is TRBV5-4, with 8 bases aligning to TRBD2. V gave up 0 bases and J gave up 4 bases; unmatched junction bases: 4. Germline CDR1 SGHNT, CDR2 YYREEE (reference sequence). The CDR3 sequence is 15 residues long. The CDR3 region is CASSLAGGRSDTQYF. Here the CDR3 DNA reads TGTGCCAGCAGCTTGGCTGGCGGGAGGTCAGATACGCAGTATTTT. The full variable domain, in which reference TRBV5-4 and TRBJ2-3 provide the parts outside the CDR3, is ETGVTQSPTHLIKTRGQQVTLRCSSQSGHNTVSWYQQALGQGPQFIFQYYREEENGRGNFPPRFSGLQFPNYSSELNVNALELDDSALYLCASSLAGGRSDTQYFGPGTRLTVL.

This clone was recorded once. The chain joins TRBV27 to TRBJ2-7, with D tentatively TRBD1 (6 bases). Germline CDR1 and CDR2: MNHEY and SMNVEV (reference sequence). The CDR3 is 16 residues long. V lost 6 bases and J 5 bases, leaving 23 bases between the germline ends. This CDR3 is CASSKGMGAGEDEQYF. The CDR3 region has the DNA TGTGCCAGCAGCAAAGGAATGGGGGCCGGGGAAGACGAGCAGTACTTC.

About this clone: This specimen includes other DNA sequences encoding the same CDR3. The J gene is TRBJ2-7, the V gene TRBV7-2; TRBD1 matches at 7 bases. V lost 5 bases to trimming and J lost 0 bases; unmatched junction nucleotides: 4. CDR3 length: 14 residues. Looked up from germline, CDR1 is SGHTA and CDR2 is FQGNSA. Here the CDR3 DNA reads TGTGCCAGCAGCATACAGGGGACCTCCTACGAGCAGTACTTC. This gives the protein CASSIQGTSYEQYF. The whole variable domain, remainder taken from reference TRBV7-2 and TRBJ2-7, is GAGVSQSPSNKVTEKGKDVELRCDPISGHTALYWYRQSLGQGLEFLIYFQGNSAPDKSGLPSDRFSAERTGGSVSTLTIQRTQQEDSAVYLCASSIQGTSYEQYFGPGTRLTVT.

With regard to this clone: A read error is likely, as this CDR3 ends without the conserved phenylalanine or tryptophan. V and J are TRBV5-1 and TRBJ2-2; 12 bases agree with TRBD2. There are 14 residues in the CDR3. The trim removed 6 bases at V and 5 bases at J, leaving 2 bases unmatched. Germline CDR1 SGHRS, CDR2 YFSETQ. The CDR3 sequence: CASTLAGGTGELFL. DNA of the CDR3: TGCGCCAGCACCCTAGCGGGGGGGACCGGGGAGCTGTTTCTT.

The genes are TRBV7-2 and TRBJ2-7, with TRBD1 matching over 7 bases. V was clipped by 2 bases and J by 6 bases; unmatched bases: 10. Germline CDR1 reads SGHTA; CDR2 reads FQGNSA. The CDR3 length is 15 residues. The CDR3 DNA reads as TGTGCCAGCAGCTTACTCGGGACAGTGCTCCCCGAGCAGTACTTC. This encodes CASSLLGTVLPEQYF.

The V gene is TRBV29-1, the J gene TRBJ1-6, with TRBD1 as a possible D gene (5 bases). V was pared by 0 bases and J by 6 bases, with 9 bases between. CDR3 length: 14 amino acids. The germline CDR1 and CDR2 sequences are SQVTM and ANQGSEA. The CDR3 DNA reads TGCAGCGTTGAAGAACAGGATGCTAATTCACCCCTCCACTTT. Translation: CSVEEQDANSPLHF.

V usage is TRBV25-1 and J usage is TRBJ1-2; 7 bases align to TRBD1. Trimming removed 5 bases from V and 5 bases from J; junction bases left unmatched: 5. CDR3 length equals 13 residues. Looked up from germline, CDR1 is MGHDK and CDR2 is SYGVNS. The CDR3, as DNA: TGTGCCAGCAGTCAAGGGACAGCGTATGGCTACACCTTC. It translates to CASSQGTAYGYTF.

The chain employs TRBV11-2 and TRBJ2-7, with D tentatively TRBD1 (6 bases). This CDR3 comprises 16 residues. V was clipped by 0 bases and J by 1 base, with 13 bases between them. From germline, CDR1 is SGHAT and CDR2 FQNNGV. DNA for the CDR3: TGTGCCAGCAGCTTAGATACCAGGGGTCTTTCCTACGAGCAGTACTTC. It yields the protein CASSLDTRGLSYEQYF. Based on the CDR3 plus reference TRBV11-2 and TRBJ2-7, the full variable domain is EAGVAQSPRYKIIEKRQSVAFWCNPISGHATLYWYQQILGQGPKLLIQFQNNGVVDDSQLPKDRFSAERLKGVDSTLKIQPAKLEDSAVYLCASSLDTRGLSYEQYFGPGTRLTVT.

The chain joins TRBV9 to TRBJ1-2, with TRBD1 identical over 8 bases. Germline V gene lookup returns CDR1 SGDLS and CDR2 YYNGEE. With 2 bases clipped from V and 8 bases from J, the junction kept 11 bases outside the gene matches. The CDR3 length is 15 residues. Here the CDR3 reads CASSVDPDRGSGYTF. Here the CDR3 DNA reads TGTGCCAGCAGCGTCGACCCCGACAGGGGCTCCGGCTACACCTTC.

This sequence joins TRBV25-1 and TRBJ1-2, with D tentatively TRBD1 (6 bases). This CDR3 is built from 15 residues. Germline V CDR1 and CDR2: MGHDK, SYGVNS. V dropped 8 bases and J dropped 0 bases, with 16 bases sitting between them. DNA for the CDR3: TGTGCCAGCGGCGGACAGAATTTAGCTAACTATGGCTACACCTTC. It encodes CASGGQNLANYGYTF.

This chain joins TRBV27 and TRBJ1-4; 8 nucleotides line up with TRBD1. With V trimmed by 7 bases and J by 7 bases, 5 bases remained unmatched. In germline, CDR1 is MNHEY, CDR2 SMNVEV (reference sequence). The CDR3 spans 13 residues. The CDR3 sequence: CASNRQGSEKLFF. The CDR3 DNA reads TGTGCCAGCAATAGACAGGGGAGTGAAAAACTGTTTTTT. Looking up the rest from reference TRBV27 and TRBJ1-4 gives the full variable domain: EAQVTQNPRYLITVTGKKLTVTCSQNMNHEYMSWYRQDPGLGLRQIYYSMNVEVTDKGDVPEGYKVSRKEKRNFPLILESPSPNQTSLYFCASNRQGSEKLFFGSGTQLSVL.

J is TRBJ2-1 and V is TRBV19; TRBD2 aligns across 11 bases. V trimming: 5 bases; J trimming: 4 bases; junction bases outside the gene matches: 4. The CDR3 spans 15 residues. The germline gives CDR1 LNHDA, CDR2 SQIVND (reference sequence). The CDR3, as DNA: TGTGCCAGTAGTGCCGGGACTAGCGGTTACAATGAGCAGTTCTTC. It is translated as CASSAGTSGYNEQFF.

The chain is built from TRBV23-1 and TRBJ2-5; the match to TRBD1 covers 9 bases. TRBV23-1 has ORF status, its function being uncertain. The J segment lost 9 bases and the V segment lost 3 bases, leaving 17 bases of the junction unmatched. This CDR3 has 17 amino acids. The CDR3 nucleotides read TGCGCCAGCAGTCACTTCTGGGACAGGGCGTCCGGAGGGGCCCAGTACTTC. Translated: CASSHFWDRASGGAQYF.

The chain employs TRBV4-3 and TRBJ2-7, with a tentative D call TRBD1 (5 bases). CDR3 size: 15 residues. V was clipped by 0 bases and J by 0 bases, with 9 bases between them. Germline CDR1 LGHNA, CDR2 YSLEER. DNA of the CDR3: TGCGCCAGCAGCCAAGATCCCCAGGGCTCCTACGAGCAGTACTTC. It is translated as CASSQDPQGSYEQYF.

The chain is built from TRBV30 and TRBJ2-1; D is unresolved. CDR1 and CDR2 from the germline V gene are GTSNPN and SVGIG (reference sequence). The CDR3 covers 15 residues. Trimming removed 3 bases at V and 1 base at J, with 13 bases between. The DNA for the CDR3 is TGTGCCTGGAGAAAACGCGGCCCTTCCTACAATGAGCAGTTCTTC. It encodes CAWRKRGPSYNEQFF.